This TCR beta chain came from a study of CXCR3-negative and CXCR3-positive naive CD8 T cells. Study results and limitations: Against CXCR3-negative naive cells, CXCR3-positive naive cells showed more hydrophobic TRB CDR3s.

Worth noting for this clonotype: What it binds is unknown.

5' RACE with UMI labels generated the TRB cDNA libraries. One entry per CDR3 protein, without DNA, is what TCRdb gives after re-calling the 5' RACE reads. Seen in this sample are approximately 100,000 distinct CDR3 sequences; the ten most common clones hold approximately 0.38%. The CDR3 is 13 residues long. Germline V gene sequence: CDR1 SQVTM, CDR2 ANQGSEA. Using triplicate sorts, 300,000 cells were collected each time from every CD8+ T cell subset. Naive CD8+ T cells displayed a CD45RO-CCR7+CD27+CD95- phenotype. This TCR was recovered from a human donor in good health. Some clones in this sample may be carry-over from other donors' samples. This sequence joins TRBV29-1 and TRBJ2-7; TCRdb's D gene call, TRBD1, goes unchecked for lack of DNA. Sequenced input: naive CXCR3+ CD8+ T cells from blood. Documented subset: CD45RO-CCR7+CD27+CD95- naive CD8+ T cells expressing CXCR3 (TNR3+). This CDR3 is CSVEDLGTYEQYF.